This TCR beta chain is drawn from a study of T cells in Graves' hyperthyroidism and ophthalmopathy. Trimming cost V 4 bases and J 3 bases, with 16 bases left between them. This CDR3 contains 15 residues. Germline-derived CDR1 and CDR2 are SEHNR and FQNEAQ (reference sequence). A note on this clonotype: This may arise from a read error, as a much more abundant clone is one base away.

TCR beta CDR3 regions were amplified from RNA transcripts. A first-round RT-PCR of the TCR CDR3 used the HTBI primer set. TCRdb re-analysed the multiplex PCR reads in MiXCR, keeping a single row per CDR3 protein. The sample records 730,000 or so distinct CDR3 sequences, under 20% being singletons. This sequence was found in a woman aged 45-65 years with Graves' hyperthyroidism that later progressed to Graves' ophthalmopathy. The sequenced material came from blood. The J gene is TRBJ2-7, the V gene TRBV7-9, with D possibly matching TRBD2 (5 bases). The CDR3 loop reads CASSWELVGNYEQYF. The CDR3 DNA sequence: TGTGCCAGCAGCTGGGAACTAGTGGGGAACTACGAGCAGTACTTC.